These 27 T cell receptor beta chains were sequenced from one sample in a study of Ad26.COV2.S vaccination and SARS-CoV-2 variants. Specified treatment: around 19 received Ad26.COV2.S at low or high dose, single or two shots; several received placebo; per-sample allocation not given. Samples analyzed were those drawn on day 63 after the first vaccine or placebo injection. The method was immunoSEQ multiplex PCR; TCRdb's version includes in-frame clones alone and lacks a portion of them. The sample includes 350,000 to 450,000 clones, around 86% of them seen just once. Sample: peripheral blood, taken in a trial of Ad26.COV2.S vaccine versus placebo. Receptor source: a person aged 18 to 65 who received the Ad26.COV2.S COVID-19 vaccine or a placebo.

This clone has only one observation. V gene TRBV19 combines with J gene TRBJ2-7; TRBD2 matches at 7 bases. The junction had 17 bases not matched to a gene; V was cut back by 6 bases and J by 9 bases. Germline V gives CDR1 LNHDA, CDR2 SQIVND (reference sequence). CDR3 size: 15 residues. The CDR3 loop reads CASSPSSGSARGQYF. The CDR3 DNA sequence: TGTGCCAGTAGCCCATCTAGCGGCTCTGCTAGGGGGCAGTACTTC.

For the CDR3, the DNA is TGCGCCAGCAGCTTGAACAGGGCCGATGAGCAGTTCTTC. Protein sequence: CASSLNRADEQFF. The J gene is TRBJ2-1, the V gene TRBV5-1, with a possible D match to TRBD1 (6 bases). Trimming left V 1 base short and J 8 bases short, with 10 bases between. The CDR3 runs 13 residues. The germline V gene encodes CDR1 SGHRS and CDR2 YFSETQ.

CDR3 DNA: TGTGCCAGCAGCTTAAACCGGGACAGCTACGAGCAGTACTTC. This codes for CASSLNRDSYEQYF. This chain links TRBV7-9 with TRBJ2-7; 7 nucleotides align to TRBD1. V shed 2 bases and J 3 bases; nucleotides not matched to a gene: 4. Germline CDR1 reads SEHNR; CDR2 reads FQNEAQ (reference sequence). CDR3 length: 14 residues.

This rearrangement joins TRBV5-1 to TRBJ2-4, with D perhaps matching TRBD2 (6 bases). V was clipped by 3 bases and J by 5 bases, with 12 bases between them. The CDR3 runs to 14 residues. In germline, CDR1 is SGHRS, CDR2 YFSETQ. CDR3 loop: CASSSTGGENIQYF. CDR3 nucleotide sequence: TGCGCCAGCAGCTCTACAGGAGGGGAAAACATTCAGTACTTC.

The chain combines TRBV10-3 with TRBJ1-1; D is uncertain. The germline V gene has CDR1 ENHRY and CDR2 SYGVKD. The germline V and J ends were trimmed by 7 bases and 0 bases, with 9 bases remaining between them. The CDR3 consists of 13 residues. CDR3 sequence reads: CAITSGMNTEAFF. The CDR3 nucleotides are TGTGCCATCACGTCCGGGATGAACACTGAAGCTTTCTTT.

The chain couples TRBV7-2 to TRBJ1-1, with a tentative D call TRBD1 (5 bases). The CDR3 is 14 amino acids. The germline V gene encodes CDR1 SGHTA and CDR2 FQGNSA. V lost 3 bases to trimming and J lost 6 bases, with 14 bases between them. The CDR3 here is CASSFREPASEAFF. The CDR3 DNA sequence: TGTGCCAGCAGCTTCAGGGAGCCCGCCTCTGAAGCTTTCTTT.

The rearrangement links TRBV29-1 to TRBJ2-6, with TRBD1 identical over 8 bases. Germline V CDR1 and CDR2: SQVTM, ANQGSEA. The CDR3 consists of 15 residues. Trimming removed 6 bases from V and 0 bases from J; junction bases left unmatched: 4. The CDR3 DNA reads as TGCAGCGTCGCTGACAGGGGCTCTGGGGCCAACGTCCTGACTTTC. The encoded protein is CSVADRGSGANVLTF.

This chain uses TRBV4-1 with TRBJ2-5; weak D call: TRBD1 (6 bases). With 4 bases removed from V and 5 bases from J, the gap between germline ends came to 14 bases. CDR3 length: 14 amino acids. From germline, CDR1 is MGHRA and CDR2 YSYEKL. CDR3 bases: TGCGCCAGCAGCCCGCGCGCAGGGGCGGAGACCCAGTACTTC. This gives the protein CASSPRAGAETQYF.

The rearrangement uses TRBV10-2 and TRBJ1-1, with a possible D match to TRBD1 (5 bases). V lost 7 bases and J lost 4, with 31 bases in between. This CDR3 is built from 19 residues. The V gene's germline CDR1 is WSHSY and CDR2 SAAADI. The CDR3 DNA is TGCGCCAGCACCGAGGGTCCGAGGCAGGGATTATCCTTAGTCACTGAAGCTTTCTTT. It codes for CASTEGPRQGLSLVTEAFF.

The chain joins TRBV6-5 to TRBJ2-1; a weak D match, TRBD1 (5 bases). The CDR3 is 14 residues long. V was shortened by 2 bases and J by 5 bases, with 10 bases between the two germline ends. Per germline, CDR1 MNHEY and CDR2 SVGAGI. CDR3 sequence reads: CASSYADSNNEQFF. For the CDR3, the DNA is TGTGCCAGCAGTTACGCAGACAGTAACAATGAGCAGTTCTTC.

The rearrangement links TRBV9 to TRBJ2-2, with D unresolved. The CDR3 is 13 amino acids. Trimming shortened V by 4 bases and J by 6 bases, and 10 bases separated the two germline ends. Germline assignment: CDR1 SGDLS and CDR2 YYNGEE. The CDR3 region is CASSYRSSGELFF. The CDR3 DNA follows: TGTGCCAGCAGCTATAGGTCGTCCGGGGAGCTGTTTTTT.

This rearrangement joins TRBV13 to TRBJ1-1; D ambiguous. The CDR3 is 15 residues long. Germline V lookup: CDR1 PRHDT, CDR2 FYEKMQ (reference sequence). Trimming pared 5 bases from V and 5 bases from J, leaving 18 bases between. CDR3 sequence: CASSETQSSVTEAFF. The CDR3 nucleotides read TGTGCCAGCAGCGAAACTCAGTCTTCTGTTACTGAAGCTTTCTTT.

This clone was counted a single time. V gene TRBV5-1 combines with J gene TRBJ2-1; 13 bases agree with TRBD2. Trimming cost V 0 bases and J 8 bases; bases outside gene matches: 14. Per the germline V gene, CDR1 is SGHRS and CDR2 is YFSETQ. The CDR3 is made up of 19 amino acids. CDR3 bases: TGCGCCAGCAGCTTGGTCCCAACCGGGACTAGCGGGGATATCTATGAGCAGTTCTTC. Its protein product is CASSLVPTGTSGDIYEQFF.

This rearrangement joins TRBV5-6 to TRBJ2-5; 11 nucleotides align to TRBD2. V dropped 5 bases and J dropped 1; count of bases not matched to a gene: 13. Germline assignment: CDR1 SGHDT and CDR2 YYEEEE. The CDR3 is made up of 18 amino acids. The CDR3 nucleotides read TGTGCCAGCAGTCTTTTAGCGGGGGGGCAATTGGGCCAAGAGACCCAGTACTTC. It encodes CASSLLAGGQLGQETQYF.

In nucleotides, the CDR3 is TGTGCCAGCAGAAACCGGGAAATCCGCAACTCACCCCTCCACTTT. Protein: CASRNREIRNSPLHF. V and J are TRBV6-5 and TRBJ1-6; D is unresolved. V was shortened by 6 bases and J by 10 bases, with 19 bases between the two germline ends. The CDR3 is 15 amino acids. CDR1 MNHEY and CDR2 SVGAGI come from the germline V gene.

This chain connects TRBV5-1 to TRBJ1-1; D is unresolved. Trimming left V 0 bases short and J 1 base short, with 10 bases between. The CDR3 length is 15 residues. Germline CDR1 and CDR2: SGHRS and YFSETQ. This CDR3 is CASSLVPDRNTEAFF. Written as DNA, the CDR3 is TGCGCCAGCAGCTTGGTTCCGGATCGGAACACTGAAGCTTTCTTT.

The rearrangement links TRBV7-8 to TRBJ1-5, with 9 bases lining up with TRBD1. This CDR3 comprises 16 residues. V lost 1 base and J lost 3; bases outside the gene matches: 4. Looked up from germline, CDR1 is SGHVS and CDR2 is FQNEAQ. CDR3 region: CASSLEWTGVNQPQHF. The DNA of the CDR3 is TGTGCCAGCAGCTTAGAGTGGACAGGGGTCAATCAGCCCCAGCATTTT.

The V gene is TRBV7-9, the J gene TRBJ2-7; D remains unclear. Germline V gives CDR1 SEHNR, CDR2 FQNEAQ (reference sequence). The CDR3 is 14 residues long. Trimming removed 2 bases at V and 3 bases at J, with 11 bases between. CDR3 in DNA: TGTGCCAGCAGCTTATCCCTTGTGGGCTACGAGCAGTACTTC. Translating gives CASSLSLVGYEQYF.

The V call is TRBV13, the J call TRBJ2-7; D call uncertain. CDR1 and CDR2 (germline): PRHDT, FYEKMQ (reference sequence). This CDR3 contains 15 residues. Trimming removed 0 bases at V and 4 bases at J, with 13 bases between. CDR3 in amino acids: CASSLGVGTEYEQYF. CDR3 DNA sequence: TGTGCCAGCAGCTTAGGGGTAGGAACGGAATACGAGCAGTACTTC.

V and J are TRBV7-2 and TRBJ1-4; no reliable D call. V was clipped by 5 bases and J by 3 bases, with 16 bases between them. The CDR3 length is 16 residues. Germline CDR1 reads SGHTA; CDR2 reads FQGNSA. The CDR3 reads CASSPGQSKANEKLFF. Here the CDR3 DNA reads TGTGCCAGCAGCCCGGGCCAGTCGAAAGCTAATGAAAAACTGTTTTTT. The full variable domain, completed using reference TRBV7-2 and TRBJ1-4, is GAGVSQSPSNKVTEKGKDVELRCDPISGHTALYWYRQSLGQGLEFLIYFQGNSAPDKSGLPSDRFSAERTGGSVSTLTIQRTQQEDSAVYLCASSPGQSKANEKLFFGSGTQLSVL.

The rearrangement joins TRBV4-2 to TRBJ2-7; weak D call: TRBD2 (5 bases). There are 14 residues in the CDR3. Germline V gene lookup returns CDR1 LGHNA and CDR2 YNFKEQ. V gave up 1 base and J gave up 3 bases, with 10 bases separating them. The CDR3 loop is CASSQGTGNYEQYF. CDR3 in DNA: TGTGCCAGCAGCCAAGGTACGGGGAACTACGAGCAGTACTTC.

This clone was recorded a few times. CDR3 DNA: TGTGCCAGTAGTCATGGTAGCGGCTACGAGCAGTACTTC. Amino acids: CASSHGSGYEQYF. V gene TRBV19 combines with J gene TRBJ2-7, with D tentatively TRBD2 (6 bases). Germline V CDR1 and CDR2: LNHDA, SQIVND (reference sequence). Trimming pared 5 bases from V and 3 bases from J, leaving 11 bases between. This CDR3 spans 13 amino acids. The full variable domain, in which reference TRBV19 and TRBJ2-7 provide the parts outside the CDR3, is DGGITQSPKYLFRKEGQNVTLSCEQNLNHDAMYWYRQDPGQGLRLIYYSQIVNDFQKGDIAEGYSVSREKKESFPLTVTSAQKNPTAFYLCASSHGSGYEQYFGPGTRLTVT.

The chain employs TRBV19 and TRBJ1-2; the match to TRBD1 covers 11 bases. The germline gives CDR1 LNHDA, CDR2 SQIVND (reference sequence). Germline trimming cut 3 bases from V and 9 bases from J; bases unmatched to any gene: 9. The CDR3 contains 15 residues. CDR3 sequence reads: CASSIKWDRGSSYTF. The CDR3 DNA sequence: TGTGCCAGTAGTATCAAGTGGGACAGGGGGTCGAGCTACACCTTC.

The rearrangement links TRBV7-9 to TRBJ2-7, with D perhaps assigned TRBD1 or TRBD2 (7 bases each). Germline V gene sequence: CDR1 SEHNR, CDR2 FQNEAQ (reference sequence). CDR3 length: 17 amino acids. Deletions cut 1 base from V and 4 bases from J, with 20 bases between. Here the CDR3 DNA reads TGTGCCAGCAGCTTAGACATATACACAGGGGAGGGATACGAGCAGTACTTC. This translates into CASSLDIYTGEGYEQYF.

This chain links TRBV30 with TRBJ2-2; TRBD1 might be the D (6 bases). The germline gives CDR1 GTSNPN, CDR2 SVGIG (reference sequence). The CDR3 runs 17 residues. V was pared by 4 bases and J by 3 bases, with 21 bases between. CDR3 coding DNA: TGTGCCTGGACCCCACTGCGCAGGGGCTTTCACACCGGGGAGCTGTTTTTT. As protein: CAWTPLRRGFHTGELFF.

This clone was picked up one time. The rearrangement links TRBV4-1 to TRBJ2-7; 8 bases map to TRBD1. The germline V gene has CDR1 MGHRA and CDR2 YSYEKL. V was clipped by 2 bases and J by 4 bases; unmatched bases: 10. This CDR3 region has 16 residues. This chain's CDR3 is CASSQTSGTGLYEQYF. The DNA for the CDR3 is TGCGCCAGCAGCCAAACCTCCGGGACAGGCTTGTACGAGCAGTACTTC.

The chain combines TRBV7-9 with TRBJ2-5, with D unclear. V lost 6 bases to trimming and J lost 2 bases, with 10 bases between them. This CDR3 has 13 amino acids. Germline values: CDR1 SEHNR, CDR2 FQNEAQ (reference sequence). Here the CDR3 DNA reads TGTGCCAGCAGACCCGACCTTCAAGAGACCCAGTACTTC. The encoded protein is CASRPDLQETQYF.